Presented here are 31 T cell receptor beta chains from one specimen sequenced in a study of blood T cell repertoires in COVID-19. Only in-frame clones appear in the TCRdb table, and some are missing; sequencing was by immunoSEQ multiplex PCR. The sample holds over 250,000 clones, around 79% seen once. Sequencing input: peripheral blood. The receptor source for this set is a woman aged 80 or over with acute or convalescent COVID-19.

J is TRBJ2-5 and V is TRBV9, with 10 positions matching TRBD2. CDR3 length: 15 amino acids. J gave up 3 bases and V 0 bases, and 2 bases lay outside the gene matches. Germline V CDR1 and CDR2: SGDLS, YYNGEE. The CDR3: CASSVGTSGKETQYF. DNA for the CDR3: TGTGCCAGCAGCGTAGGGACTAGCGGCAAAGAGACCCAGTACTTC.

The chain combines TRBV9 with TRBJ2-3, with 11 bases fitting TRBD2. The CDR3 runs 17 residues. CDR1 is SGDLS and CDR2 is YYNGEE in the germline V gene. Trimming took 3 bases from V and 4 from J; bases not matched to a gene: 10. The CDR3 here is CASSAAPSGRSADTQYF. CDR3 DNA: TGTGCCAGCAGCGCCGCACCTAGCGGGAGGTCCGCAGATACGCAGTATTTT.

With regard to this clone: The identical CDR3 is also encoded by other nucleotide sequences in the sample. The genes are TRBV28 and TRBJ1-1; a possible D gene is TRBD1 (6 bases). Germline CDR1 reads MDHEN; CDR2 reads SYDVKM. The CDR3 covers 12 residues. V gave up 5 bases and J gave up 11 bases, with 15 bases separating them. DNA of the CDR3: TGTGCCAGCAGTCTTGGACAGTCCGCCGCTTTCTTT. Translation gives CASSLGQSAAFF.

The V call is TRBV15, the J call TRBJ2-7, with a weak D call TRBD2 (5 bases). CDR1 and CDR2 (germline): LNHNV, YYDKDF (reference sequence). The germline V and J ends were trimmed by 2 bases and 3 bases, with 17 bases remaining between them. The CDR3 has 16 residues. The CDR3, as DNA: TGTGCCACCAGCAGATCAAGAACGGGAAGAAACTACGAGCAGTACTTC. It codes for CATSRSRTGRNYEQYF.

V gene TRBV3-1 (or the pseudogene TRBV3-2) combines with J gene TRBJ2-5; 10 bases are shared with TRBD2. The CDR3 loop spans 15 amino acids. Trimming took 3 bases from V and 2 from J; bases not matched to a gene: 3. From germline, CDR1 is LGHDT and CDR2 YNNKEL (reference sequence). CDR3 in amino acids: CASSQGTSVQETQYF. CDR3 in DNA: TGTGCCAGCAGCCAGGGGACTAGCGTGCAAGAGACCCAGTACTTC.

This chain uses TRBV29-1 with TRBJ2-7, with D perhaps TRBD2 (5 bases). Trimming pared 8 bases from V and 7 bases from J, leaving 21 bases between. The CDR3 sequence is 13 residues long. Per the germline V gene, CDR1 is SQVTM and CDR2 is ANQGSEA. The CDR3 protein is CSTPLRGFWEQYF. CDR3 DNA sequence: TGCAGCACACCTCTTAGAGGGTTTTGGGAGCAGTACTTC.

This clone has just one count. This chain links TRBV4-3 with TRBJ2-5, with TRBD1 identical over 7 bases. The germline V gene has CDR1 LGHNA and CDR2 YSLEER. The V segment lost 3 bases and the J segment 5 bases; nucleotides outside the gene matches: 12. This CDR3 is 16 amino acids long. Here the CDR3 DNA reads TGCGCCAGCAGCCATACCCAAACAGAGACAGGGGAGACCCAGTACTTC. This gives the protein CASSHTQTETGETQYF.

V usage is TRBV15 and J usage is TRBJ1-5; tentative D call: TRBD1 (6 bases). Germline V gives CDR1 LNHNV, CDR2 YYDKDF (reference sequence). V was shortened by 7 bases and J by 7 bases, with 23 bases between the two germline ends. The CDR3 has 16 amino acids. Written as DNA, the CDR3 is TGTGCCACCAAAAATGGGGATTCGACAGGCGGGCAGCCCCAGCATTTT. Translating it yields CATKNGDSTGGQPQHF.

This sequence joins TRBV19 and TRBJ1-6; 11 nucleotides line up with TRBD1. J lost 9 bases, V lost 9 bases, and 10 bases had no gene match. This CDR3 comprises 15 residues. Per germline, CDR1 LNHDA and CDR2 SQIVND (reference sequence). CDR3 bases: TGTGCCAGCAAGTCGTCGGGACAGGGGGGTTCACCCCTCCACTTT. It yields the protein CASKSSGQGGSPLHF.

The CDR3 bases are TGTGCCAGCAGCTTAGAGGGGCGGACTGAAGCTTTCTTT. This gives the protein CASSLEGRTEAFF. The V gene is TRBV11-2, the J gene TRBJ1-1; the D gene is possibly TRBD1 (5 bases). V lost 0 bases to trimming and J lost 5 bases, with 7 bases between them. The germline V gene encodes CDR1 SGHAT and CDR2 FQNNGV. This CDR3 spans 13 amino acids. Drawing the rest from reference TRBV11-2 and TRBJ1-1, the complete variable domain is EAGVAQSPRYKIIEKRQSVAFWCNPISGHATLYWYQQILGQGPKLLIQFQNNGVVDDSQLPKDRFSAERLKGVDSTLKIQPAKLEDSAVYLCASSLEGRTEAFFGQGTRLTVV.

Note on this clone: One end of the junction varies from germline; a read error may be responsible. V usage is TRBV20-1 and J usage is TRBJ1-1; a weak D match, TRBD1 (5 bases). This CDR3 spans 12 amino acids. Germline values: CDR1 DFQATT, CDR2 SNEGSKA (reference sequence). The CDR3 region is CSASAGNIEAFF. The CDR3 bases are TGCAGTGCTAGTGCAGGGAACATTGAAGCTTTCTTT.

The chain carries TRBV2 and TRBJ1-2; TRBD1 matches 12 bases. Germline CDR1 SNHLY, CDR2 FYNNEI. The J segment lost 6 bases and the V segment lost 2 bases, leaving 7 bases of the junction unmatched. This CDR3 region has 16 residues. This CDR3 is CASSETPGQGADGYTF. The CDR3 coding sequence is TGTGCCAGCAGTGAAACACCGGGACAGGGGGCAGATGGCTACACCTTC. Full variable domain (rest looked up from reference TRBV2 and TRBJ1-2): EPEVTQTPSHQVTQMGQEVILRCVPISNHLYFYWYRQILGQKVEFLVSFYNNEISEKSEIFDDQFSVERPDGSNFTLKIRSTKLEDSAMYFCASSETPGQGADGYTFGSGTRLTVV.

The gene calls are TRBV11-2 and TRBJ2-5; the D gene is possibly TRBD1 (5 bases). This CDR3 has 16 amino acids. Germline CDR1 reads SGHAT; CDR2 reads FQNNGV. Between the trimmed V and J ends, which lost 1 base and 9 bases, there was a span of 21 bases. CDR3 sequence reads: CASSLGVQGPQTAQYF. Written as DNA, the CDR3 is TGTGCCAGCAGCTTAGGAGTCCAGGGCCCCCAAACGGCCCAGTACTTC.

This sequence joins TRBV7-2 and TRBJ2-1; TRBD2 matches 11 bases. With V trimmed by 4 bases and J by 8 bases, 7 bases remained unmatched. The CDR3 totals 15 residues. Germline CDR1 and CDR2: SGHTA and FQGNSA. CDR3 protein: CASSSSSGGAYEQFF. The CDR3 coding sequence is TGTGCCAGCAGCTCAAGTAGCGGGGGGGCCTATGAGCAGTTCTTC.

The CDR3 region is CASSQETGGDYGYTF. For the CDR3, the DNA is TGCGCCAGCAGCCAAGAGACGGGGGGCGACTATGGCTACACCTTC. The chain carries TRBV4-3 and TRBJ1-2, with D perhaps matching TRBD1 (6 bases). CDR3 length equals 15 residues. Trimming pared 0 bases from V and 3 bases from J, leaving 11 bases between. Germline CDR1 reads LGHNA; CDR2 reads YSLEER.

This chain's CDR3 is CATSPQRNGYTF. As DNA, the CDR3 is TGTGCCACCAGTCCGCAGAGGAATGGCTACACCTTC. V and J are TRBV15 and TRBJ1-2; D call uncertain. Per the germline V gene, CDR1 is LNHNV and CDR2 is YYDKDF (reference sequence). This CDR3 contains 12 residues. The V gene lost 6 bases and the J gene lost 6 bases, with 11 bases spanning the gap.

This chain links TRBV9 with TRBJ1-5; weak D call: TRBD1 (6 bases). CDR3 size: 14 residues. CDR1 and CDR2 (germline): SGDLS, YYNGEE. The V end was cut by 4 bases, the J end by 2 bases, with 10 bases between. CDR3 protein: CASSPGGRNQPQHF. The CDR3 DNA follows: TGTGCCAGCAGCCCCGGGGGGCGCAATCAGCCCCAGCATTTT.

This clone showed up just a few times. The chain couples TRBV27 to TRBJ2-7; D gene uncertain. This CDR3 contains 16 residues. V lost 2 bases to trimming and J lost 2 bases, with 16 bases between them. Germline lookup yields CDR1 MNHEY and CDR2 SMNVEV (reference sequence). The CDR3 loop is CASSLGTAAPPYEQYF. The DNA for the CDR3 is TGTGCCAGCAGTTTAGGAACAGCCGCACCTCCCTACGAGCAGTACTTC.

This clone was counted a few times. The same CDR3 is also encoded by other DNA sequences in this sample. The rearrangement joins TRBV19 to TRBJ1-5; perhaps TRBD1 as D (5 bases). CDR1 LNHDA and CDR2 SQIVND come from the germline V gene (reference sequence). The CDR3 length is 14 residues. Trimming stripped 3 bases from V and 4 bases from J, with 10 bases between. The CDR3: CASSIVQGNQPQHF. The CDR3 DNA is TGTGCCAGTAGTATCGTGCAGGGAAATCAGCCCCAGCATTTT.

CDR3 nucleotide sequence: TGTGCCAGCTCACCACTCACCCCTTTGGACAGGGTGGGAGGCTACACCTTC. It specifies CASSPLTPLDRVGGYTF. The V call is TRBV18, the J call TRBJ1-2; TRBD1 aligns across 8 bases. Germline CDR1 is KGHSH and CDR2 is LQKENI. The CDR3 has 17 amino acids. The junction had 15 bases not matched to a gene; V was cut back by 1 base and J by 8 bases.

Concerning this clone: Other DNA sequences in this sample translate to the same CDR3. This chain joins TRBV5-1 and TRBJ1-1; D not resolved. CDR1 SGHRS and CDR2 YFSETQ come from the germline V gene. The ends were cut back, 0 bases at V and 0 bases at J, with 9 bases in the middle. There are 15 residues in the CDR3. The DNA of the CDR3 is TGCGCCAGCAGCTTGGGGGCAGGCTTGAACACTGAAGCTTTCTTT. This sequence encodes CASSLGAGLNTEAFF.

The chain has TRBV29-1 and TRBJ1-1; D is uncertain. The germline V and J ends were trimmed by 7 bases and 2 bases, with 17 bases remaining between them. The CDR3 extends over 14 amino acids. From germline, CDR1 is SQVTM and CDR2 ANQGSEA. As DNA, the CDR3 is TGCAGCGGTACAGACACGATCCTCAACACTGAAGCTTTCTTT. As protein: CSGTDTILNTEAFF.

This clone was observed once. The chain carries TRBV2 and TRBJ2-1; D call uncertain. CDR3 length: 14 amino acids. Germline loops: CDR1 SNHLY, CDR2 FYNNEI. V shed 4 bases and J shed 6 bases, with 13 bases lying between them. The CDR3 bases are TGTGCCAGCAGTGGAAGTGGGCCAGGCAATGAGCAGTTCTTC. Translating it yields CASSGSGPGNEQFF. Together with reference TRBV2 and TRBJ2-1, the CDR3 gives the full variable domain: EPEVTQTPSHQVTQMGQEVILRCVPISNHLYFYWYRQILGQKVEFLVSFYNNEISEKSEIFDDQFSVERPDGSNFTLKIRSTKLEDSAMYFCASSGSGPGNEQFFGPGTRLTVL.

The genes are TRBV7-2 and TRBJ2-2; 13 positions agree with TRBD2. J was trimmed by 2 bases and V by 5 bases; bases with no gene match: 5. The CDR3 contains 17 residues. Germline lookup yields CDR1 SGHTA and CDR2 FQGNSA. This CDR3 is CASSTPGLAGNTGELFF. In nucleotides, the CDR3 is TGTGCCAGCAGCACACCGGGACTAGCGGGAAACACCGGGGAGCTGTTTTTT.

In its sample, this clone was seen a few times. The chain employs TRBV2 and TRBJ2-7; no reliable D call. Deletions cut 6 bases from V and 6 bases from J, with 12 bases between. CDR3 length: 12 amino acids. CDR1 is SNHLY, CDR2 FYNNEI, per germline. The DNA for the CDR3 is TGTGCCAGCAGGAGGCAGCGCGGCGAGCAGTACTTC. Translation: CASRRQRGEQYF.

This chain uses TRBV11-3 with TRBJ1-1; D gene ambiguous. There are 13 residues in the CDR3. Trimming cost V 5 bases and J 4 bases, with 11 bases left between them. The germline gives CDR1 SGHNT, CDR2 YENEEA. The CDR3: CASSLRGSTEAFF. The CDR3 DNA reads as TGTGCCAGCAGCCTGCGCGGAAGCACTGAAGCTTTCTTT.

The chain uses TRBV9 and TRBJ2-3, with D perhaps TRBD2 (6 bases). Trimming removed 0 bases from V and 2 bases from J, with 13 bases in between. The CDR3 sequence is 16 residues long. Looked up from germline, CDR1 is SGDLS and CDR2 is YYNGEE. CDR3 sequence: CASSVAGSGYTDTQYF. For the CDR3, the DNA is TGTGCCAGCAGCGTAGCGGGGAGCGGGTACACAGATACGCAGTATTTT.

The rearrangement uses TRBV7-2 and TRBJ2-2; TRBD2 aligns across 8 bases. The germline V gene encodes CDR1 SGHTA and CDR2 FQGNSA. The CDR3 length is 16 residues. After removal of 6 bases from V and 4 bases from J, the junction contained 10 bases not matched to a gene. DNA for the CDR3: TGTGCCAGCAGTTTATCACTCCGGGGGGGCACCGGGGAGCTGTTTTTT. It specifies CASSLSLRGGTGELFF.

CDR3 DNA sequence: TGTGCCAGCAGTTACGGGCAAACCGCAACTAATGAAAAACTGTTTTTT. It yields the protein CASSYGQTATNEKLFF. V and J are TRBV6-2 or TRBV6-3 and TRBJ1-4; D remains unclear. The germline V gene encodes CDR1 MNHEY and CDR2 SVGEGT. The CDR3 has 16 amino acids. Trimming took off 2 bases at V and 0 bases at J, with 10 bases between the two ends.

The CDR3 region is CASSRGQGGNTIYF. In DNA, the CDR3 is TGTGCCAGCAGTCGTGGACAGGGAGGAAACACCATATATTTT. The V and J genes are TRBV6-2 or TRBV6-3 and TRBJ1-3; 8 bases agree with TRBD1. With 5 bases clipped from V and 4 bases from J, the junction kept 4 bases outside the gene matches. The CDR3 consists of 14 residues. Germline CDR1 reads MNHEY; CDR2 reads SVGEGT.

The chain joins TRBV19 to TRBJ2-6; 7 bases are a match to TRBD2. J lost 1 base, V lost 3 bases, and 0 bases had no gene match. The CDR3 runs 15 residues. Germline V gene sequence: CDR1 LNHDA, CDR2 SQIVND (reference sequence). The CDR3 loop is CASSISGSGANVLTF. The CDR3 DNA sequence: TGTGCCAGTAGTATTAGCGGGTCTGGGGCCAACGTCCTGACTTTC. Full variable domain (remainder filled in from reference TRBV19 and TRBJ2-6): DGGITQSPKYLFRKEGQNVTLSCEQNLNHDAMYWYRQDPGQGLRLIYYSQIVNDFQKGDIAEGYSVSREKKESFPLTVTSAQKNPTAFYLCASSISGSGANVLTFGAGSRLTVL.